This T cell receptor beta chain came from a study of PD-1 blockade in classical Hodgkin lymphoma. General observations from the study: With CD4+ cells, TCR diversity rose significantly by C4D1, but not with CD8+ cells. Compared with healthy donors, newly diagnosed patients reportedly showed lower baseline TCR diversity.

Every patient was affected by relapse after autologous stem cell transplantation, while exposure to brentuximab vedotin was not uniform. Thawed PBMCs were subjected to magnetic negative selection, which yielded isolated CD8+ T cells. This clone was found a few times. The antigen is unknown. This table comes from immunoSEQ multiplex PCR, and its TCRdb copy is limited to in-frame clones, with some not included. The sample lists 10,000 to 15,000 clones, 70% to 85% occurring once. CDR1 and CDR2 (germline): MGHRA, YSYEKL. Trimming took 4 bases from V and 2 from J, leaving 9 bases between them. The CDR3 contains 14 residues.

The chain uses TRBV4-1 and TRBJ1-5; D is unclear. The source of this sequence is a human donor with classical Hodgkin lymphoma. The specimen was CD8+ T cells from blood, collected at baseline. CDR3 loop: CASSPGLGNQPQHF. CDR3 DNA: TGCGCCAGCAGCCCAGGATTGGGCAATCAGCCCCAGCATTTT.